This passage covers 26 T cell receptor beta chains from one sample sequenced in a study of OX40 agonist ivuxolimab in advanced cancers. The method was immunoSEQ multiplex PCR; TCRdb's version includes in-frame clones alone and lacks a portion of them. Of fewer than 95,000 clones in the sample, 84% were seen once. Sequencing used CD4+ or CD8+ T cells sorted from blood, obtained in a trial of the OX40 agonist ivuxolimab. These receptors were collected from an adult with an advanced solid tumor such as melanoma, head and neck, liver or kidney cancer.

The chain links TRBV6-1 to TRBJ2-1; the D is unclear. The CDR3 spans 12 residues. Trimming took 0 bases from V and 9 from J, leaving 6 bases between them. The germline CDR1 and CDR2 sequences are MNHNS and SASEGT. The CDR3: CASSEALVEQFF. The CDR3 DNA follows: TGTGCCAGCAGTGAAGCTTTGGTTGAGCAGTTCTTC.

The chain recombines TRBV27 with TRBJ1-5; tentative D call: TRBD1 (6 bases). Trimming took off 4 bases at V and 4 bases at J, with 14 bases between the two ends. Germline assignment: CDR1 MNHEY and CDR2 SMNVEV (reference sequence). CDR3 length equals 15 residues. The chain's CDR3 is CASSSTGWGNQPQHF. Here the CDR3 DNA reads TGTGCCAGCAGTTCTACAGGGTGGGGGAATCAGCCCCAGCATTTT.

The chain uses TRBV9 and TRBJ2-1, with TRBD2 identical over 10 bases. V shed 4 bases, J shed 7 bases, and the junction held 8 bases outside the gene matches. The CDR3 covers 15 residues. Germline CDR1 SGDLS, CDR2 YYNGEE. As DNA, the CDR3 is TGTGCCAGCAGCCCCGGAGCGGGAGGGCCTAATGAGCAGTTCTTC. Its translation is CASSPGAGGPNEQFF. Filled out from reference TRBV9 and TRBJ2-1, the complete variable domain reads DSGVTQTPKHLITATGQRVTLRCSPRSGDLSVYWYQQSLDQGLQFLIQYYNGEERAKGNILERFSAQQFPDLHSELNLSSLELGDSALYFCASSPGAGGPNEQFFGPGTRLTVL.

The chain is built from TRBV9 and TRBJ2-1; a weak D match, TRBD2 (5 bases). Germline CDR1 is SGDLS and CDR2 is YYNGEE. Trimming left V 4 bases short and J 0 bases short, with 14 bases between. The CDR3 has 16 residues. The CDR3 DNA follows: TGTGCCAGCAGCCCCCGGACTGGGAGCTCCTACAATGAGCAGTTCTTC. It is translated as CASSPRTGSSYNEQFF.

This clone has just a few counts. This sample includes further DNA sequences coding for the same CDR3. The rearrangement uses TRBV5-4 and TRBJ1-5; no clear D. The CDR3 extends over 15 amino acids. Germline CDR1 SGHNT, CDR2 YYREEE (reference sequence). The ends were cut back, 0 bases at V and 4 bases at J, with 11 bases in the middle. This chain's CDR3 is CASSLGGDRNQPQHF. In nucleotides, the CDR3 is TGTGCCAGCAGCTTGGGTGGGGATCGTAATCAGCCCCAGCATTTT.

The chain is built from TRBV6-6 and TRBJ2-2; D may be TRBD1 or TRBD2 (6 bases each). The V end was cut by 7 bases, the J end by 6 bases, with 15 bases between. The CDR3 sequence is 14 residues long. Per germline, CDR1 MNHNY and CDR2 SVGAGI (reference sequence). The CDR3 region is CASKQPGGPGELFF. The CDR3 coding sequence is TGTGCCAGCAAACAGCCTGGGGGGCCCGGGGAGCTGTTTTTT.

This chain links TRBV4-1 with TRBJ1-5, with D possibly matching TRBD1 (5 bases). The V and J ends lost 2 bases and 2 bases respectively, with 10 bases between them. The germline V gene has CDR1 MGHRA and CDR2 YSYEKL. This CDR3 contains 15 residues. This CDR3 reads CASSQWVGGNQPQHF. The CDR3, as DNA: TGCGCCAGCAGCCAATGGGTGGGGGGCAATCAGCCCCAGCATTTT.

This clone has just one count. This rearrangement joins TRBV5-1 to TRBJ2-5, with 10 bases aligning to TRBD1. The CDR3 is 18 amino acids. CDR1 and CDR2 from the germline V gene are SGHRS and YFSETQ. Trimming took 0 bases from V and 4 from J; bases not matched to a gene: 12. The CDR3 nucleotides read TGCGCCAGCAGCTTGGCCCCTCGTGGACAGGGGGGGACAGAGACCCAGTACTTC. It yields the protein CASSLAPRGQGGTETQYF.

The chain has TRBV6-1 and TRBJ2-1, with a weak D call TRBD1 (6 bases). Germline V lookup: CDR1 MNHNS, CDR2 SASEGT. V was clipped by 0 bases and J by 12 bases, with 12 bases between them. This CDR3 contains 13 residues. The CDR3 loop reads CASSEALAGVQFF. The CDR3 DNA reads TGTGCCAGCAGTGAAGCGCTGGCAGGGGTGCAGTTCTTC.

There are a few counts of this clone. The chain is built from TRBV13 and TRBJ2-7; either TRBD1 or TRBD2 may supply D (5 bases each). Trimming removed 4 bases at V and 0 bases at J, with 13 bases between. CDR3 length equals 15 residues. Germline V gene lookup returns CDR1 PRHDT and CDR2 FYEKMQ (reference sequence). CDR3: CASSSRGESSYEQYF. For the CDR3, the DNA is TGTGCCAGCAGCTCAAGGGGAGAAAGCTCCTACGAGCAGTACTTC. Full variable domain (missing parts from reference TRBV13 and TRBJ2-7): AAGVIQSPRHLIKEKRETATLKCYPIPRHDTVYWYQQGPGQDPQFLISFYEKMQSDKGSIPDRFSAQQFSDYHSELNMSSLELGDSALYFCASSSRGESSYEQYFGPGTRLTVT.

J is TRBJ2-1 and V is TRBV27; TRBD2 agrees at 8 bases. Trimming cost V 4 bases and J 8 bases; bases outside gene matches: 16. CDR1 MNHEY and CDR2 SMNVEV come from the germline V gene (reference sequence). The CDR3 is made up of 17 amino acids. The CDR3 bases are TGTGCCAGCAGTTCATTTTCGGAACGGGGGGGCCTGGATGAGCAGTTCTTC. As protein: CASSSFSERGGLDEQFF.

V is TRBV5-4 and J is TRBJ2-3; TRBD2 matches 10 bases. Looked up from germline, CDR1 is SGHNT and CDR2 is YYREEE (reference sequence). Trimming cost V 7 bases and J 2 bases; bases outside gene matches: 7. This CDR3 spans 15 amino acids. DNA for the CDR3: TGTGCCAGCGGGAGCGGGGGGGCGATCACAGATACGCAGTATTTT. Translated: CASGSGGAITDTQYF.

In this sample, this clone turned up once. The V and J genes are TRBV10-3 and TRBJ2-1; perhaps TRBD2 as D (7 bases). Germline V gene data show CDR1 as ENHRY and CDR2 as SYGVKD. The CDR3 runs 14 residues. V shed 7 bases and J shed 7 bases, with 17 bases lying between them. The CDR3 coding sequence is TGTGCCATCAAGTTTGGGGGGGCGCGTAATGAGCAGTTCTTC. Its translation: CAIKFGGARNEQFF.

The chain links TRBV28 to TRBJ2-1; D possibly corresponds to TRBD2 (5 bases). Germline V gene sequence: CDR1 MDHEN, CDR2 SYDVKM. This CDR3 spans 20 amino acids. Trimming took 2 bases from V and 0 from J, leaving 23 bases between them. CDR3 sequence reads: CASSLGLIQFLGSSYNEQFF. DNA for the CDR3: TGTGCCAGCAGTTTAGGCCTGATACAATTCCTAGGGAGCTCCTACAATGAGCAGTTCTTC.

The genes are TRBV15 and TRBJ2-5, with D possibly matching TRBD1 (5 bases). The germline CDR1 and CDR2 sequences are LNHNV and YYDKDF (reference sequence). This CDR3 contains 15 residues. The germline V and J ends were trimmed by 0 bases and 1 base, with 9 bases remaining between them. The CDR3 DNA follows: TGTGCCACCAGCAGAGATTGGCAGGGCCAAGAGACCCAGTACTTC. This codes for CATSRDWQGQETQYF.

The chain is built from TRBV28 and TRBJ1-5; 7 bases agree with TRBD1. Germline V lookup: CDR1 MDHEN, CDR2 SYDVKM. V trimming: 10 bases; J trimming: 1 base; junction bases outside the gene matches: 7. The CDR3 spans 14 residues. The CDR3 bases are TGTGCCACCCTAAAGACAGGGAGCAATCAGCCCCAGCATTTT. Translated, it gives CATLKTGSNQPQHF.

Only one count was recorded for this clone. The CDR3 spells CASSPPGLASSYEQYF. The CDR3, as DNA: TGTGCCAGCAGCCCTCCGGGACTAGCGAGCTCCTACGAGCAGTACTTC. The chain joins TRBV7-9 to TRBJ2-7; 10 nucleotides agree with TRBD2. From germline, CDR1 is SEHNR and CDR2 FQNEAQ (reference sequence). The trim removed 5 bases at V and 0 bases at J, leaving 7 bases unmatched. This CDR3 has 16 amino acids.

The J gene is TRBJ1-6, the V gene TRBV4-2, with D tentatively TRBD1 (5 bases). CDR1 is LGHNA, CDR2 YNFKEQ, per germline. The ends were cut back, 4 bases at V and 0 bases at J, with 16 bases in the middle. The CDR3 has 18 residues. The CDR3 sequence: CASSPAEGASSYNSPLHF. The CDR3 DNA is TGTGCCAGCAGCCCCGCAGAAGGGGCGAGCTCCTATAATTCACCCCTCCACTTT.

The chain couples TRBV7-9 to TRBJ1-3; 7 bases are a match to TRBD1. The germline CDR1 and CDR2 sequences are SEHNR and FQNEAQ (reference sequence). This CDR3 comprises 16 residues. The V and J ends lost 0 bases and 4 bases, in that order; junction bases with no gene match: 6. The CDR3, as DNA: TGTGCCAGCAGCTTAGCGGGGACAGACGGGGGAAACACCATATATTTT. Translated: CASSLAGTDGGNTIYF.

V is TRBV9 and J is TRBJ2-7; tentative D call: TRBD1 (5 bases). This CDR3 spans 18 amino acids. CDR1 and CDR2 from the germline V gene are SGDLS and YYNGEE. Trimming removed 1 base from V and 1 base from J, with 21 bases in between. The CDR3 sequence: CASSVQGTGSPESYEQYF. CDR3 nucleotides: TGTGCCAGCAGCGTACAGGGAACGGGTTCCCCAGAATCCTACGAGCAGTACTTC.

V usage is TRBV7-9 and J usage is TRBJ2-5, with D possibly TRBD1 on 5 matching bases. Matching the DNA end better, TRBJ2-7 makes the J call doubtful. CDR3 length equals 17 residues. CDR1 and CDR2 from the germline V gene are SEHNR and FQNEAQ (reference sequence). CDR3 sequence reads: CASRSNSRQGYPYEQYF. CDR3 DNA: TGTGCCAGCAGATCAAACTCTCGTCAGGGCTACCCCTACGAGCAGTACTTC.

The DNA for the CDR3 is TGCAGCGTTGAATCTAGGAGAGTCAATGAGCAGTTCTTC. Protein sequence: CSVESRRVNEQFF. The chain employs TRBV29-1 and TRBJ2-1; D is unresolved. The CDR3 is made up of 13 amino acids. Trimming took 2 bases from V and 6 from J, leaving 11 bases between them. Per germline, CDR1 SQVTM and CDR2 ANQGSEA.

This clone was picked up one time. The chain uses TRBV5-4 and TRBJ1-1, with a tentative D call TRBD1 (5 bases). This CDR3 has 15 amino acids. CDR1 is SGHNT, CDR2 YYREEE, per germline (reference sequence). Trimming pared 0 bases from V and 0 bases from J, leaving 9 bases between. CDR3 protein: CASSLVGGLNTEAFF. The CDR3 nucleotides read TGTGCCAGCAGCTTGGTTGGGGGGTTGAACACTGAAGCTTTCTTT.

V usage is TRBV28 and J usage is TRBJ1-4; D gene uncertain. CDR3 length: 12 amino acids. The V end lost 8 bases, the J end lost 4 bases, and 8 bases lay between the germline ends. Germline V CDR1 and CDR2: MDHEN, SYDVKM. In nucleotides, the CDR3 is TGTGCCAGCGGTAGGGTTAATGAAAAACTGTTTTTT. The encoded protein is CASGRVNEKLFF.

The gene calls are TRBV11-3 and TRBJ2-3; possibly TRBD2 for D (6 bases). Trimming pared 5 bases from V and 5 bases from J, leaving 20 bases between. Germline values: CDR1 SGHNT, CDR2 YENEEA. The CDR3 runs to 16 residues. The CDR3: CASSPGTGGLLDTQYF. Here the CDR3 DNA reads TGTGCCAGCAGCCCCGGGACTGGGGGGTTATTAGATACGCAGTATTTT.

The chain links TRBV27 to TRBJ2-7; perhaps D is TRBD1 or TRBD2 (5 bases each). CDR1 MNHEY and CDR2 SMNVEV come from the germline V gene (reference sequence). The V gene lost 5 bases and the J gene lost 0 bases, with 11 bases spanning the gap. The length of the CDR3 is 14 residues. The DNA of the CDR3 is TGTGCCAGCAGTCGATTGGGGGTCTCCTACGAGCAGTACTTC. Its translation is CASSRLGVSYEQYF.